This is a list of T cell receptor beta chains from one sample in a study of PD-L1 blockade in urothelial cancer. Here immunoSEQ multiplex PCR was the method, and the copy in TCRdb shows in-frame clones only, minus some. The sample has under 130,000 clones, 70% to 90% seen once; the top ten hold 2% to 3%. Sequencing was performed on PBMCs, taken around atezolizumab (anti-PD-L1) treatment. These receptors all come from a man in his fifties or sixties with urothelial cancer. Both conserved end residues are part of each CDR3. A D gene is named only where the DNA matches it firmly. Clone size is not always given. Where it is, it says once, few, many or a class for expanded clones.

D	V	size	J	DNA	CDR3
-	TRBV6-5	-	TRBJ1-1	TGTGCCAGCAGTTTTCAGGCTCTGAACACTGAAGCTTTCTTT	CASSFQALNTEAFF
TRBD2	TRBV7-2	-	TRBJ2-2	TGTGCCAGCAGCTTTAGTTCGACTTGGGGGAGGGCTCCCGGGGAGCTGTTTTTT	CASSFSSTWGRAPGELFF
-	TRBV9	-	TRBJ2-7	TGTGCCAGCAGCGACGGGGTTTCCTACGAGCAGTACTTC	CASSDGVSYEQYF
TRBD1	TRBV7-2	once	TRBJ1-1	TGTGCCAGCAGCCGCACAGGGGGCGGTTTGAACACTGAAGCTTTCTTT	CASSRTGGGLNTEAFF
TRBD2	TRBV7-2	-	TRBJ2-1	TGTGCCAGCAGCTTAGCACTAGCGGGCGGACTTGGGGATGAGCAGTTCTTC	CASSLALAGGLGDEQFF
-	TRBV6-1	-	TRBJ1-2	TGTGCCAGCAGTGAAGCAGGAGCTAACTATGGCTACACCTTC	CASSEAGANYGYTF
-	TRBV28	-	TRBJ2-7	TGTGCCAGCAGAACTACAACTAGGACAGAGGAGCAGTACTTC	CASRTTTRTEEQYF
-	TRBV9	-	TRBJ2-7	TGTGCCAGCAGCCCGAGTTGGGCAGGGGAGCCGAACGAGCAGTACTTC	CASSPSWAGEPNEQYF
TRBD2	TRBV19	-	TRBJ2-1	TGTGCCAGTGGTCGGTCTAGCGGGAATATGGGTGAGCAGTTCTTC	CASGRSSGNMGEQFF
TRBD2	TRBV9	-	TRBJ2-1	TGTGCCAGCAGCCCTGGGGCGGGAGGGTACAATGAGCAGTTCTTC	CASSPGAGGYNEQFF
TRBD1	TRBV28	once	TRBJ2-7	TGTGCCAGCAGCCCATTTAGGGCAGGGGGTTCCTACGAGCAGTACTTC	CASSPFRAGGSYEQYF
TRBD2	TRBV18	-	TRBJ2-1	TGTGCCAGCTCACCACCCAAAGCGGGGCCCTCCTACAATGAGCAGTTCTTC	CASSPPKAGPSYNEQFF
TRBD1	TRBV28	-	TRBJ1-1	TGTGCCAGCGGGGCTACAGGGGGAGCTTTCTTT	CASGATGGAFF
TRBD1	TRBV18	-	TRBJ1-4	TGTGCCAGCTCAGGCGCAAACAGGGGTGCAACTAATGAAAAACTGTTTTTT	CASSGANRGATNEKLFF
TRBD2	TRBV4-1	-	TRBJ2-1	TGCGCCAGCAGCACACAAGGCGGGAGAAAGAATGAGCAGTTCTTC	CASSTQGGRKNEQFF
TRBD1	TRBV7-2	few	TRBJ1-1	TGTGCCAGCAGCCTGTATCCGGGACAGGCGAACACTGAAGCTTTCTTT	CASSLYPGQANTEAFF
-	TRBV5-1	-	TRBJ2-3	TGCGCCAGCAGCTTACTCGGTCGGGGGGATACGCAGTATTTT	CASSLLGRGDTQYF
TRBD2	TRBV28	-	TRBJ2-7	TGTGCCAGCAGCCCGGGGGGGAACTACGAGCAGTACTTC	CASSPGGNYEQYF